This T cell receptor (beta chain) was captured by sequencing in a study of T-cell memory formation after mild COVID-19 (dated by TCRdb to about 2021). As for the study more broadly: TCR sequence clusters from the two donors were found to be largely donor specific. Longitudinal TCRalpha and TCRbeta repertoire sequencing tracked T-cell clones expanding and contracting after mild COVID-19 in two donors. The cohort was made up of two young adult volunteers, one female and one male, who were previously healthy. The research as a whole found: Contracting CD4+ clones turned up mainly in the CM and EM memory subsets, whereas EMRA was where CD8+ clones were enriched. Balanced CD4/CD8 phenotypes were observed for clones contracting from day 15 to 85, whereas a bias towards CD4+ was observed for a second wave of clones expanding from day 15 to 37. The second-wave clones that peaked on day 37 were not confirmed to be SARS-CoV-2 specific. Some responding clones were detected in pre-infection memory, suggesting pre-existing cross-reactive memory T cells joined the SARS-CoV-2 response. Only a couple of mild cases were covered in the study, and larger cohorts including severe cases with pre-infection samples were considered necessary.

Ficoll-Paque density gradient centrifugation was used to isolate PBMCs. This clonotype was seen more than once but under ten times. There is no known antigen for this receptor. No qualities accompany the bases; no much larger clone lies one base away. For CDR1 and CDR2, the germline V gene lists MNHEY and SVGAGI. The V end gives up 6 bases and the J end 9 bases, leaving 4 bases in the junction not matched to a gene. The CDR3 has 12 amino acids, counting the end cysteine and phenylalanine. CDR3 DNA is the only sequence kept; it has 36 bases, read in frame from the first base. Sequencing used an Illumina NovaSeq 6000. TCRalpha and TCRbeta cDNA libraries were constructed by 5'RACE with constant-segment primers, with sample barcodes and unique molecular identifiers being introduced. Trizol reagent was used to extract RNA from every sample. Libraries were amplified in two PCR steps, with a second sample barcode and Illumina TruSeq adapters added in the second step. Libraries were sequenced on an Illumina NovaSeq with 2 x 150 bp paired-end reads. In the authors' own workflow: Reads were demultiplexed and collapsed into UMI-guided consensus sequences with migec v1.2.7. With mixcr v2.1.11, UMI consensuses were aligned to TRA and TRB V and J templates and assembled into clonotypes. A clonotype was counted as expanded or contracted only when both edgeR and NoisET called the clonotype significant, with the noise models trained on biological replicates. edgeR calls used a false discovery rate-adjusted p below 0.01 and a log2 fold-change threshold of 1. As an exploratory analysis of dynamics, PCA with hierarchical clustering was applied to max-normalized trajectories of the 1000 most abundant clonotypes. Separately sequenced CD4+ and CD8+ repertoires were used to assign a CD4 or CD8 phenotype to each responding clone. Through fastp at Q25 and MiXCR, TCRdb rebuilt clones from the public reads, retaining in-frame beta chains. Every entry covers one CDR3 protein and lists the most common genes and DNA from its rows. The V and J calls were not made by the authors but by TCRdb's processing. The sample table records about 320,000 distinct CDR3 sequences; roughly an eighth of these occur just once. The leading ten clones occupy under 25% of the sample.

Recombination joined TRBV6-5 with TRBJ2-1; 8 of the junction bases match TRBD2. The sample taken for sequencing was PBMCs or a T cell subset sorted from them (not recorded which). The receptor was isolated from a man aged 18 to 29 who had mild COVID-19 (a few samples of this study predate the infection). The sample titles of this study are shuffled in the database, so cell type and time point are left out; the donor was told from shared clones. CDR3 sequence: CASRSTSGEQFF. The nucleotide sequence reads as follows: TGTGCCAGCAGATCCACTAGCGGTGAGCAGTTCTTC.